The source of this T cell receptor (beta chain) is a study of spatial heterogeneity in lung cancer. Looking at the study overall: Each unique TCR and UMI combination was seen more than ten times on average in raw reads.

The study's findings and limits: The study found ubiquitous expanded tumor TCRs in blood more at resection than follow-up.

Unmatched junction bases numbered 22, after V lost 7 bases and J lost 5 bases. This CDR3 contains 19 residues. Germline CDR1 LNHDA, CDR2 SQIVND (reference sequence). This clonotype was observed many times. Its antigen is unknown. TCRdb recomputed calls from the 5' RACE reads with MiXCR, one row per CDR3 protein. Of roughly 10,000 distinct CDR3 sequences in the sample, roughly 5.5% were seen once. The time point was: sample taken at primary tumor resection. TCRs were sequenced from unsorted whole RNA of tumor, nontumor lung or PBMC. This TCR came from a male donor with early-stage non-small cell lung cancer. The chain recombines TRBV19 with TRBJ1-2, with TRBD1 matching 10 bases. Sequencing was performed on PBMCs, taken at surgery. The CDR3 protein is CASTSSSGTGATDFYGYTF. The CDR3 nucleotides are TGTGCCAGTACCTCATCGTCCGGGACAGGGGCTACCGACTTTTATGGCTACACCTTC.